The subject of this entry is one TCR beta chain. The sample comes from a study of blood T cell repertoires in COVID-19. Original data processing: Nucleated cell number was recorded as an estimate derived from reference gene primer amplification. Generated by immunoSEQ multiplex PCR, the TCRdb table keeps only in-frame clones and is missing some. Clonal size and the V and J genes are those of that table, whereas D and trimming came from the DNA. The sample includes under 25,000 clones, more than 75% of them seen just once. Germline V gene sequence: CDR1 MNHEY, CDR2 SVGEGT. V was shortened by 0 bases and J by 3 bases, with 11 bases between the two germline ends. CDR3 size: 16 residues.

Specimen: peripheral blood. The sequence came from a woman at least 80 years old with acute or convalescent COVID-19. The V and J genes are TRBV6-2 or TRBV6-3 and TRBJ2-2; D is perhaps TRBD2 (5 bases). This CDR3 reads CASSYSETGDTGELFF. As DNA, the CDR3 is TGTGCCAGCAGTTACTCGGAAACCGGGGACACCGGGGAGCTGTTTTTT.